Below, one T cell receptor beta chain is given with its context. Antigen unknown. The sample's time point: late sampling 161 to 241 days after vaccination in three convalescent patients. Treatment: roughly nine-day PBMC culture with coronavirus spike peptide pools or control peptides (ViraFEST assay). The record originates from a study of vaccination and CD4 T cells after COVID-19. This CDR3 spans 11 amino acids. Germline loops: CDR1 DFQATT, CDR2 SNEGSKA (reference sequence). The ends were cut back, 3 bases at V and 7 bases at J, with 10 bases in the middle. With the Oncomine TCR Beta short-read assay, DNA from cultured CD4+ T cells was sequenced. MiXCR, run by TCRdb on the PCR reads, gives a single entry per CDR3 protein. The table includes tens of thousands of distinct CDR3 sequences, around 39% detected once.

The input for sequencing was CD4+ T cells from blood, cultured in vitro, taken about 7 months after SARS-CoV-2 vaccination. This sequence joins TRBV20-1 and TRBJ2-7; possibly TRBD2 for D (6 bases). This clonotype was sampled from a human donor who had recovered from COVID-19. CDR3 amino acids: CSASGSREQYF. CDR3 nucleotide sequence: TGCAGTGCTAGCGGGAGTCGGGAGCAGTACTTC.